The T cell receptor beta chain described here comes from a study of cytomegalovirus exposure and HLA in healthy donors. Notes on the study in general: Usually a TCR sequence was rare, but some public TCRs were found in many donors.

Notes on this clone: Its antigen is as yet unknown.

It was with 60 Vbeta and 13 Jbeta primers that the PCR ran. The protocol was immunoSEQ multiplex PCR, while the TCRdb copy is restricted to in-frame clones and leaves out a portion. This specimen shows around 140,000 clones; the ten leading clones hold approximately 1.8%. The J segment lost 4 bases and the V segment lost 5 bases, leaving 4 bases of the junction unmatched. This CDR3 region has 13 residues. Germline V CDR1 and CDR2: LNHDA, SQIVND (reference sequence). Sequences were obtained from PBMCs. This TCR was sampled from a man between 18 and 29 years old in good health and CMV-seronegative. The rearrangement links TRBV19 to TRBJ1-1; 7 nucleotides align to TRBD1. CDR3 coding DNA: TGTGCCAGTAGTGGTGGGACAGCCACTGAAGCTTTCTTT. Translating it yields CASSGGTATEAFF.